This T cell receptor beta chain was sequenced for a study of vaccination effects on CD4 cells after COVID-19. This clone appeared a few times. The target antigen is unknown. Cells that had been cultured for less than eleven days were the source of isolated CD4+ T cells. By PCR, the person was confirmed to have had SARS-CoV-2 infection between March and December 2020. As their vaccination, participants received two doses of either BNT162b2 or mRNA-1273. Libraries were prepared by immunoSEQ multiplex PCR; TCRdb keeps only in-frame clonotypes and omits some of them. The data show some 40,000 clones, approximately 82% seen once. Broader study findings: By a late point after vaccination, infection- and vaccine-induced clones had shrunk markedly through clonal contraction.

J was trimmed by 5 bases and V by 2 bases; bases with no gene match: 12. The CDR3 totals 16 residues. Per germline, CDR1 SGHTA and CDR2 FQGTGA. The V gene is TRBV7-3, the J gene TRBJ2-7; 7 nucleotides align to TRBD2. This sequence was found in a human donor who had a prior SARS-CoV-2 infection. Sequencing used CD4+ T cells from PBMCs cultured without peptide, obtained after COVID-19 vaccination. The CDR3 region is CASSLQSGTARDEQYF. In nucleotides, the CDR3 is TGTGCCAGCAGCTTACAAAGCGGGACGGCGAGGGACGAGCAGTACTTC.